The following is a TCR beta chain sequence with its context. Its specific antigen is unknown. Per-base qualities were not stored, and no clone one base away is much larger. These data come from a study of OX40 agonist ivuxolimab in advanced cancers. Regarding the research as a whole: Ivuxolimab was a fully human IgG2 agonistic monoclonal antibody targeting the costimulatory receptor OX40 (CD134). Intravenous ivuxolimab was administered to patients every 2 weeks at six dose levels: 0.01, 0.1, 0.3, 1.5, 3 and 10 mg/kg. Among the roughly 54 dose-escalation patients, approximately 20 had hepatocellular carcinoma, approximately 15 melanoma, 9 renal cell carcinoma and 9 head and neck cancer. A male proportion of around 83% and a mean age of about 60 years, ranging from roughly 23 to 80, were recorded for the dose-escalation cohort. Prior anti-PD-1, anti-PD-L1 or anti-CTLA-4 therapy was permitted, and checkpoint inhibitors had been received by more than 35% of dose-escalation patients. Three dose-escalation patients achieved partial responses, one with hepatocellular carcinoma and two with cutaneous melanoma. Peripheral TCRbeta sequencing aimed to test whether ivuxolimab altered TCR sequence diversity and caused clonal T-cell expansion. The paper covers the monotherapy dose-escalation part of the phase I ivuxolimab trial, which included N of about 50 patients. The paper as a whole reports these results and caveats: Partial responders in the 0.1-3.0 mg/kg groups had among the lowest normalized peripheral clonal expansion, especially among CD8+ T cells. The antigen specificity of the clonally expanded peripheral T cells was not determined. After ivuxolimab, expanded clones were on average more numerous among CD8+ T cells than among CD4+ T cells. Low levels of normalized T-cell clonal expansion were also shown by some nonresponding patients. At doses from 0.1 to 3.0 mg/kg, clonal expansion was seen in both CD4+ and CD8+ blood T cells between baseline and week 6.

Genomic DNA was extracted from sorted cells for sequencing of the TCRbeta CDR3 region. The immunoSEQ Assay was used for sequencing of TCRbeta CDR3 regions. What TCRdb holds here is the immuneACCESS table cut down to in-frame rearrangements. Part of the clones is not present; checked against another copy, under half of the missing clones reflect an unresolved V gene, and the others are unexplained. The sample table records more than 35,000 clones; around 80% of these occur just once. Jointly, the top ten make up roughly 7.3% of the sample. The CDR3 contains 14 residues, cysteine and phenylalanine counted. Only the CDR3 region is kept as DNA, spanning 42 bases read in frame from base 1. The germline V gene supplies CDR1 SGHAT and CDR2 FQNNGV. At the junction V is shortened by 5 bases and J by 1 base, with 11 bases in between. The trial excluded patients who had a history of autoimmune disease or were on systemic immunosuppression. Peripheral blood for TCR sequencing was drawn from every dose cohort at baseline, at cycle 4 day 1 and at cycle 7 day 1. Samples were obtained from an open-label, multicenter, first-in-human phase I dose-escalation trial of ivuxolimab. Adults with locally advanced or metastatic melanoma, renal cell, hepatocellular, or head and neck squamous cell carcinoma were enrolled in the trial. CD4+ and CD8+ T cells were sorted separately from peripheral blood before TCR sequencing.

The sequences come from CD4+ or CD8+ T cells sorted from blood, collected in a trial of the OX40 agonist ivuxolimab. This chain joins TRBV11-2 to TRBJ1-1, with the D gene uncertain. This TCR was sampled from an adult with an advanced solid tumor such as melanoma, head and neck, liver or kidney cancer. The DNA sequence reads TGTGCCAGCAGCCTACATTCGGGGAACACTGAAGCTTTCTTT. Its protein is CASSLHSGNTEAFF.